Detailed here is one T cell receptor (beta chain). Looked up from germline, CDR1 is SQVTM and CDR2 is ANQGSEA. The CDR3 is 14 amino acids. Deletions cut 8 bases from V and 7 bases from J, with 21 bases between. Generated by immunoSEQ multiplex PCR, the TCRdb table keeps only in-frame clones and is missing some. Among fewer than 45,000 clones listed, about 90% were seen once. The sample comes from a study of graft-versus-host responses after intestinal transplantation. The chain uses TRBV29-1 and TRBJ2-1, with TRBD2 as a possible D gene (6 bases). This specimen was PBMCs, taken around 330 days after intestinal transplant. The origin of this receptor is a human patient who received an intestinal transplant, so some T cells may come from the graft donor. The CDR3, as DNA: TGCAGCACCCGGGGCGGGGAAACAAGGAATGAGCAGTTCTTC. Its translation is CSTRGGETRNEQFF.